The clone carrying this T cell receptor beta chain was counted a few times. This sample was taken from a study of blood T cells in healthy people across ages. Alongside a J-beta primer mix, a sample-barcoded 5' primer served in a second PCR lasting roughly 7 to 11 cycles. MiXCR, applied by TCRdb to the 5' RACE reads, yields one record per CDR3 protein. The sample consists of approximately 780,000 distinct CDR3 sequences, roughly 24% of them appearing once. The CDR3 sequence is 11 residues long. Germline V CDR1 and CDR2: LNHDA, SQIVND (reference sequence). The same data also went into a second study, on T cells of mothers and their children. From that second work: In each mother, TCR beta CDR3 reads exceeded 10 million; in each child, they numbered approximately 3 million.

The source material was blood. V and J are TRBV19 and TRBJ2-5; D is undetermined. Gene TRBJ2-1 matches the end of the DNA better, so the J call may be wrong. The TCR sequence derives from a boy between 10 and 17 years old in good health. CDR3 region: CASSMGIEQFF. The CDR3 region has the DNA TGTGCCAGTAGTATGGGGATTGAGCAGTTCTTC.